These 12 T cell receptor beta chains originate from one sample sequenced in a study of beta chain features in type 1 diabetes. Expressed TCRB transcripts were sequenced, since all the RNA that had been isolated was reverse transcribed. The repertoire was sequenced with immunoSEQ multiplex PCR; TCRdb's copy has only in-frame clones and lacks some. The repertoire holds about 620,000 clones, roughly 16% seen once, with 0.07% to 0.095% in the top ten. Sequencing was performed on naive CD4+ T cells from blood. Receptors originate from a man aged 18 to 30 in good health.

The V and J genes are TRBV27 and TRBJ2-1; 8 bases match TRBD1. This CDR3 is 16 amino acids long. V lost 2 bases and J lost 10; bases outside the gene matches: 13. CDR1 is MNHEY, CDR2 SMNVEV, per germline (reference sequence). CDR3 sequence: CASSLGTSGGPREQFF. The CDR3 DNA reads TGTGCCAGCAGTTTAGGGACTTCAGGGGGCCCTCGGGAGCAGTTCTTC.

V and J are TRBV5-1 and TRBJ2-7; D perhaps matches TRBD2 (5 bases). The CDR3 contains 12 residues. V was pared by 8 bases and J by 6 bases, with 15 bases between. Germline V gene sequence: CDR1 SGHRS, CDR2 YFSETQ. In nucleotides, the CDR3 is TGCGCCAGTAAAGGAGGTGCGGGCGAGCAGTACTTC. It yields the protein CASKGGAGEQYF.

This chain connects TRBV29-1 to TRBJ2-5; TRBD1 agrees at 7 bases. The CDR3 totals 14 residues. The junction had 18 bases not matched to a gene; V was cut back by 6 bases and J by 11 bases. Per germline, CDR1 SQVTM and CDR2 ANQGSEA. The DNA of the CDR3 is TGCAGCGTATTACCCCGGGACAGCCCTCTGGAGCAGTACTTC. Translated, it gives CSVLPRDSPLEQYF.

This chain links TRBV27 with TRBJ2-7, with 7 nucleotides matching TRBD2. Germline-derived CDR1 and CDR2 are MNHEY and SMNVEV (reference sequence). V lost 4 bases to trimming and J lost 0 bases; unmatched junction nucleotides: 9. The CDR3 loop spans 16 amino acids. CDR3 amino acids: CASSSPSSGNSYEQYF. CDR3 in DNA: TGTGCCAGCAGTTCACCATCTAGCGGCAACTCCTACGAGCAGTACTTC.

The gene calls are TRBV5-1 and TRBJ1-4; 7 nucleotides align to TRBD1. The V and J ends lost 5 bases and 10 bases, in that order; junction bases with no gene match: 11. This CDR3 spans 14 amino acids. In germline, CDR1 is SGHRS, CDR2 YFSETQ. CDR3 DNA sequence: TGCGCCAGCAGTCCCGACAGGGAGGGTGGAAAACTGTTTTTT. This codes for CASSPDREGGKLFF.

The rearrangement uses TRBV5-4 and TRBJ1-1; no reliable D call. V gave up 3 bases and J gave up 1 base, with 7 bases separating them. The CDR3 runs to 13 residues. CDR1 and CDR2 from the germline V gene are SGHNT and YYREEE (reference sequence). The CDR3 loop reads CASSSRRNTEAFF. The CDR3 region has the DNA TGTGCCAGCAGCTCTCGACGGAACACTGAAGCTTTCTTT.

This clone occurred a few times. J is TRBJ1-2 and V is TRBV4-3; D call uncertain. Trimming removed 2 bases at V and 3 bases at J, with 10 bases between. The CDR3 loop spans 14 amino acids. From germline, CDR1 is LGHNA and CDR2 YSLEER. DNA for the CDR3: TGCGCCAGCAGCCAATCTACAAGGGACTATGGCTACACCTTC. Translating gives CASSQSTRDYGYTF.

The sample holds a few counts of this clone. The chain uses TRBV10-3 and TRBJ2-1, with D perhaps matching TRBD2 (6 bases). V lost 2 bases and J lost 5, with 13 bases in between. There are 15 residues in the CDR3. Germline V gene lookup returns CDR1 ENHRY and CDR2 SYGVKD. The CDR3 sequence is CAISEGLLGDNEQFF. The DNA for the CDR3 is TGTGCCATCAGTGAGGGACTACTAGGGGACAATGAGCAGTTCTTC.

In its sample, this clone was seen a few times. The chain recombines TRBV9 with TRBJ2-2; TRBD2 matches at 12 bases. The CDR3 contains 14 residues. V was clipped by 7 bases and J by 5 bases; unmatched bases: 3. Germline V lookup: CDR1 SGDLS, CDR2 YYNGEE. The CDR3: CASGLAGSTGELFF. CDR3 coding DNA: TGTGCCAGCGGACTAGCGGGAAGTACCGGGGAGCTGTTTTTT.

In its sample, this clone was seen a few times. V and J are TRBV7-3 and TRBJ1-1; 7 bases map to TRBD1. From germline, CDR1 is SGHTA and CDR2 FQGTGA. The V segment lost 5 bases and the J segment 1 base; nucleotides outside the gene matches: 1. The CDR3 loop spans 13 amino acids. CDR3 bases: TGTGCCAGCAGCCCAGGGGGGAACACTGAAGCTTTCTTT. Translation: CASSPGGNTEAFF.

This clone was found a few times. The gene calls are TRBV15 and TRBJ2-2, with D perhaps matching TRBD1 (5 bases). Germline V CDR1 and CDR2: LNHNV, YYDKDF (reference sequence). This CDR3 region has 16 residues. V gave up 0 bases and J gave up 1 base, with 9 bases separating them. As DNA, the CDR3 is TGTGCCACCAGCAGAGATAGGGGAAAGAACACCGGGGAGCTGTTTTTT. Encoded protein: CATSRDRGKNTGELFF.

This chain joins TRBV15 and TRBJ2-1, with no clear D. Trimming cost V 0 bases and J 9 bases, with 6 bases left between them. Germline loops: CDR1 LNHNV, CDR2 YYDKDF (reference sequence). The CDR3 totals 12 residues. CDR3 DNA: TGTGCCACCAGCAGAGATTGGCCTGAGCAGTTCTTC. Its protein product is CATSRDWPEQFF.